The 6 T cell receptor beta chains reported below all come from one sample, sequenced in a study of blood T cell repertoires in COVID-19 (dated by TCRdb to 2018 to 2020). The library was obtained by the immunoSEQ multiplex PCR assay. The source is immuneACCESS, and TCRdb retained only in-frame sequences with V and J called. Part of the clones is not carried over; for the studies checked, unresolved V genes explain less than half of this, and the remainder is unexplained. The sample contains roughly 58,000 clones, 72% of them found a single time. The ten largest clones add up to around half of the sample. Material for sequencing was PBMCs or T cells enriched from blood (not recorded which). The receptors were sampled from a woman aged 55-69 years who had been exposed to COVID-19.

This clone was counted only a few times. The V call is TRBV5-4, the J call TRBJ2-4, with TRBD2 as a possible D gene (6 bases). This CDR3 is 16 amino acids long. The germline V and J ends were trimmed by 3 bases and 7 bases, with 20 bases remaining between them. The germline gives CDR1 SGHNT, CDR2 YYREEE (reference sequence). Here the CDR3 reads CASSSGGRDAGNIQYF. The CDR3 DNA sequence: TGTGCCAGCAGCTCCGGAGGGCGCGATGCTGGGAACATTCAGTACTTC.

The genes are TRBV11-2 and TRBJ1-1; possibly TRBD1 for D (5 bases). Per the germline V gene, CDR1 is SGHAT and CDR2 is FQNNGV. Between the trimmed V and J ends, which lost 5 bases and 10 bases, there was a span of 23 bases. This CDR3 is 15 amino acids long. The CDR3 nucleotides are TGTGCCAGCAGCAGCCCCCTGGAGGGGTTTCGGGGAGCTTTCTTT. This gives the protein CASSSPLEGFRGAFF.

This clone was seen more than once but under ten times. The genes are TRBV19 and TRBJ2-5; 7 bases line up with TRBD1. CDR1 and CDR2 (germline): LNHDA, SQIVND (reference sequence). This CDR3 is 14 amino acids long. The J segment lost 5 bases and the V segment lost 7 bases, leaving 10 bases of the junction unmatched. CDR3 amino acids: CASTQDRRGETQYF. As DNA, the CDR3 is TGTGCCAGTACCCAGGACAGGCGCGGTGAGACCCAGTACTTC. Based on the CDR3 plus reference TRBV19 and TRBJ2-5, the full variable domain is DGGITQSPKYLFRKEGQNVTLSCEQNLNHDAMYWYRQDPGQGLRLIYYSQIVNDFQKGDIAEGYSVSREKKESFPLTVTSAQKNPTAFYLCASTQDRRGETQYFGPGTRLLVL.

V and J are TRBV7-2 and TRBJ1-2; 7 bases fit TRBD1. Germline V lookup: CDR1 SGHTA, CDR2 FQGNSA. The CDR3 totals 15 residues. V trimming: 1 base; J trimming: 0 bases; junction bases outside the gene matches: 2. The CDR3 nucleotides read TGTGCCAGCAGCTTAGTAGACAGGGCTAACTATGGCTACACCTTC. Protein: CASSLVDRANYGYTF.

V gene TRBV28 combines with J gene TRBJ2-2; the match to TRBD1 covers 12 bases. Germline lookup yields CDR1 MDHEN and CDR2 SYDVKM. J lost 4 bases, V lost 4 bases, and 10 bases had no gene match. The CDR3 totals 18 residues. The CDR3 nucleotides are TGTGCCAGCAGTTCGGTGAGGGACAGGGGGCGCGTCACCGGGGAGCTGTTTTTT. Its protein product is CASSSVRDRGRVTGELFF.

The chain has TRBV5-4 and TRBJ1-1; TRBD1 might be the D (5 bases). This CDR3 comprises 13 residues. The V and J ends lost 2 bases and 4 bases respectively, with 9 bases between them. Germline V lookup: CDR1 SGHNT, CDR2 YYREEE (reference sequence). CDR3 loop: CASSFGGVTEAFF. The CDR3, as DNA: TGTGCCAGCAGCTTCGGGGGTGTCACTGAAGCTTTCTTT.